The entry that follows covers one TCR beta chain sequence. As yet, its antigen is unknown. The sample is drawn from a study of T cells in Graves' hyperthyroidism and ophthalmopathy. Background on the study: Peripheral blood draws took place at initial diagnosis, ahead of any treatment. Study outcomes and limitations: A median around 6.4 months before onset, the model predicted ophthalmopathy.

The cohort's ophthalmopathy patients, a group with duration under 3 months, had a Clinical Activity Score of at least 3 and a NOSPECS grade of at least 4. Exclusion of patients followed from uncontrolled infection, other autoimmune disease, pregnancy or lactation. Amplification of TCR beta CDR3 regions was performed using RNA transcripts as template. A set of HTBI primers served as the primers for a first-round RT-PCR of the TCR CDR3. A single record per CDR3 protein comes from TCRdb applying MiXCR to the multiplex PCR reads. The sample includes a few hundred thousand distinct CDR3 sequences, 18% of them seen just once. The sample taken for sequencing was blood. This clonotype was sampled from a man between 18 and 29 years old with Graves' ophthalmopathy.

CDR3 protein: CASSFGTGASSYEQYF. The CDR3 DNA is TGCGCCAGCAGCTTCGGGACAGGGGCGAGCTCCTACGAGCAGTACTTC. J is TRBJ2-7 and V is TRBV4-1, with 10 nucleotides matching TRBD1. Germline CDR1 MGHRA, CDR2 YSYEKL. The CDR3 has 16 residues. Losses at the gene ends were 5 bases for V and 0 bases for J; bases not matched to a gene: 7.